A selection of T cell receptor beta chains follows, all from one sample in a study of T cells in Graves' hyperthyroidism and ophthalmopathy. TCRdb fed the multiplex PCR reads into MiXCR, producing one record per CDR3 protein. This sample has some 510,000 distinct CDR3 sequences, with roughly 46% found just once. Sequenced: peripheral blood or thyroid tissue (not recorded which). These receptors were taken from a woman between 18 and 30 years old with Graves' hyperthyroidism. Both conserved end residues are part of each CDR3. The D gene is left open where the match is weak. The size entry is marked missing in some rows and otherwise reads once, few, many or a size class.

cdr3_length,clone_size,j_call,d_call,v_call,cdr3_nt,cdr3_aa
17,.,TRBJ1-4,.,TRBV9,TGTGCCAGCAGCGTAGACCCCTCAGTCAGGCGCGGTGAAAAACTGTTTTTT,CASSVDPSVRRGEKLFF
13,.,TRBJ1-3,.,TRBV19,TGTGCCAGCGGACTGATCTCTGGAAACACCATATATTTT,CASGLISGNTIYF
14,.,TRBJ2-2,.,TRBV25-1,TGTGCCAGCAGCCCCGGACGAAACACCGGGGAGCTGTTTTTT,CASSPGRNTGELFF
11,.,TRBJ2-7,.,TRBV20-1,TGCAGTGCTGGGAAGGGGTACGAGCAGTACTTC,CSAGKGYEQYF
14,few,TRBJ1-1,.,TRBV19,TGTGCCAGTACCGTAAAGGCAGGGTATACTGAAGCTTTCTTT,CASTVKAGYTEAFF
14,.,TRBJ1-2,.,TRBV25-1,TGTGCCAGCAGTGAAGCTGGGACCGTCGAAAGCTACACCTTC,CASSEAGTVESYTF
11,.,TRBJ1-1,.,TRBV29-1,TGCAGCGTAGGGACGGACACTGAAGCTTTCTTT,CSVGTDTEAFF
16,.,TRBJ2-5,TRBD2,TRBV6-6,TGTGCCAGCAGTGTCCCCGGGGAGCGGGAGACAGAGACCCAGTACTTC,CASSVPGERETETQYF
18,few,TRBJ2-2,TRBD1,TRBV14,TGTGCCAGCAGCCATCCCACCGGGACAGGGCGGAACACCGGGGAGCTGTTTTTT,CASSHPTGTGRNTGELFF
13,many,TRBJ1-2,.,TRBV29-1,TGCAGCGTTGAAGGGGGGAAGGTCTATGGCTACACCTTC,CSVEGGKVYGYTF
13,many,TRBJ2-7,.,TRBV29-1,TGCAGCGTTGCGCGGGACACATCCTACGAGCAGTACTTC,CSVARDTSYEQYF
15,.,TRBJ1-2,.,TRBV5-1,TGCGCCAGCAGCCCCGGGGGGACCATTTACTATGGCTACACCTTC,CASSPGGTIYYGYTF
12,many,TRBJ1-2,.,TRBV29-1,TGCAGCGTTGAAGGGACGGCCTATGGCTACACCTTC,CSVEGTAYGYTF
16,.,TRBJ1-1,.,TRBV2,TGTGCCAGCAGGAAGACAACAGCTCACATGAACACTGAAGCTTTCTTT,CASRKTTAHMNTEAFF